A single sample is the source of the 6 T cell receptor beta chains below, sequenced in a study of shared clonotypes between healthy human individuals. The repertoire was sequenced with immunoSEQ multiplex PCR; TCRdb's copy has only in-frame clones and lacks some. The sample includes roughly 2.4 million clones, approximately 96% seen only once; the top ten take more than 0.1%. Sequencing was carried out using naive CD4+ T cells sorted from blood. As to subset: CD45RA+ positively selected. The receptors were sampled from a man aged 18 to 29 in good health.

The gene calls are TRBV9 and TRBJ1-1, with D hard to call. Trimming shortened V by 0 bases and J by 0 bases, and 9 bases separated the two germline ends. The germline CDR1 and CDR2 sequences are SGDLS and YYNGEE. This CDR3 region has 15 residues. The CDR3 bases are TGTGCCAGCAGCGTAGCCTACAGCCTGAACACTGAAGCTTTCTTT. Encoded protein: CASSVAYSLNTEAFF.

The rearrangement joins TRBV7-8 to TRBJ2-3; D gene ambiguous. Per the germline V gene, CDR1 is SGHVS and CDR2 is FQNEAQ. V shed 5 bases and J shed 4 bases, with 7 bases lying between them. This CDR3 has 12 amino acids. The CDR3 sequence: CASSRTPDTQYF. In DNA, the CDR3 is TGTGCCAGCAGCCGGACCCCAGATACGCAGTATTTT.

The chain recombines TRBV6-1 with TRBJ2-7, with D possibly being TRBD1 (5 bases). This CDR3 comprises 12 residues. Germline V gives CDR1 MNHNS, CDR2 SASEGT. V was pared by 6 bases and J by 11 bases, with 17 bases between. CDR3 in amino acids: CASRKWQGWEYF. The CDR3 region has the DNA TGTGCCAGCAGAAAGTGGCAGGGTTGGGAGTACTTC.

The V call is TRBV5-1, the J call TRBJ2-2, with 9 nucleotides matching TRBD2. With 4 bases clipped from V and 5 bases from J, the junction kept 15 bases outside the gene matches. This CDR3 has 18 amino acids. Germline V gives CDR1 SGHRS, CDR2 YFSETQ. The CDR3 region is CASSPPPNAGLATGELFF. DNA of the CDR3: TGCGCCAGCAGCCCTCCCCCCAACGCGGGACTAGCTACCGGGGAGCTGTTTTTT. Complete variable domain (other parts from reference TRBV5-1 and TRBJ2-2): KAGVTQTPRYLIKTRGQQVTLSCSPISGHRSVSWYQQTPGQGLQFLFEYFSETQRNKGNFPGRFSGRQFSNSRSEMNVSTLELGDSALYLCASSPPPNAGLATGELFFGEGSRLTVL.

Regarding this clone: The sample carries other DNA sequences with the same CDR3. J is TRBJ2-7 and V is TRBV30; 7 bases agree with TRBD1. The germline CDR1 and CDR2 sequences are GTSNPN and SVGIG (reference sequence). The CDR3 spans 11 residues. The junction had 5 bases not matched to a gene; V was cut back by 5 bases and J by 7 bases. The CDR3 spells CAWSTGIEQYF. Here the CDR3 DNA reads TGTGCCTGGTCGACAGGGATTGAGCAGTACTTC.

The chain recombines TRBV7-2 with TRBJ2-1; 9 positions agree with TRBD2. Germline loops: CDR1 SGHTA, CDR2 FQGNSA. V was pared by 5 bases and J by 8 bases, with 16 bases of the junction left unmatched. The CDR3 is 17 amino acids. CDR3: CASSRLGGAAGGHEQFF. The CDR3 coding sequence is TGTGCCAGCAGCCGACTGGGTGGGGCAGCGGGAGGTCATGAGCAGTTCTTC.